The clone carrying this TCR beta chain was detected only a few times. Its antigen is undetermined. This sample was taken from a study of T cells after yellow fever vaccination. Template switching by 5'RACE produced TCR cDNA, adding a universal primer site and UMIs. TCRdb ran MiXCR on the 5' RACE reads and lists one entry per CDR3 protein. Among around 530,000 distinct CDR3 sequences listed, 17% were seen once. The study, taken as a whole, reports: It was the secondary response that reached its peak faster, day 5 versus 15, but it was weaker.

The sequencing here drew on PBMCs, taken about 5 days after the first yellow fever vaccination. The sequence was obtained from a man younger than 35 who received the YFV17D yellow fever vaccine.

This CDR3 reads CASSQGGLTGNTIYF. CDR3 DNA: TGCGCCAGCAGCCAAGGCGGACTAACTGGAAACACCATATATTTT. The chain is built from TRBV4-1 and TRBJ1-3, with D unclear. This CDR3 has 15 residues. V was clipped by 1 base and J by 2 bases, with 9 bases between them. CDR1 is MGHRA, CDR2 YSYEKL, per germline.